Sequencing of this TCR beta chain was carried out in a study of cytomegalovirus exposure and HLA in healthy donors. V shed 1 base and J shed 6 bases, with 14 bases lying between them. This CDR3 comprises 15 residues. Germline CDR1 SGHNT, CDR2 YYREEE (reference sequence). The primer mix had 60 Vbeta and 13 Jbeta primers. Some clones are missing from TCRdb's copy, which holds only in-frame ones; the method was immunoSEQ multiplex PCR. The sample holds 120,000 or so clones, about 80% seen once. This clone came up once. The antigen remains unidentified. General study findings and limits: Accurate prediction of most subjects' HLA-A and HLA-B alleles from TCR beta sequences was reported.

The sequencing sample was made of PBMCs. This chain uses TRBV5-4 with TRBJ2-1, with D possibly matching TRBD2 (6 bases). This receptor was taken from a male donor in good health and CMV-seronegative. The CDR3 is CASSLMGLKRNEQFF. DNA for the CDR3: TGTGCCAGCAGCTTGATGGGACTCAAACGCAATGAGCAGTTCTTC. Drawing the rest from reference TRBV5-4 and TRBJ2-1, the complete variable domain is ETGVTQSPTHLIKTRGQQVTLRCSSQSGHNTVSWYQQALGQGPQFIFQYYREEENGRGNFPPRFSGLQFPNYSSELNVNALELDDSALYLCASSLMGLKRNEQFFGPGTRLTVL.